This is a list of T cell receptor beta chains from one sample in a study of T cell changes during pregnancy in multiple sclerosis. Sequencing was performed with immunoSEQ multiplex PCR; in TCRdb, only in-frame clones are kept and a portion is missing. The sample has under 45,000 clones; just under 95% are singletons. Sample: CD4+ T cells from peripheral blood mononuclear cells, taken in the first trimester of pregnancy. Receptor source: a female donor with multiple sclerosis, enrolled in a pregnancy study. Both conserved end residues are part of each CDR3. D genes are given only for firm matches. Rows may omit the clone size; those that give it use once, few, many or a size class.

d_call	cdr3_length	v_call	j_call	clone_size	cdr3_nt	cdr3_aa
NA	16	TRBV19	TRBJ2-2	NA	TGTGCCAGTAGTATAAGGGGACTTTCCAGCGCCGGGGAGCTGTTTTTT	CASSIRGLSSAGELFF
NA	15	TRBV19	TRBJ2-1	NA	TGTGCCAGTAGTATAGATCAGGGCCCCTACAATGAGCAGTTCTTC	CASSIDQGPYNEQFF
TRBD2	15	TRBV4-2	TRBJ2-2	NA	TGTGCCAGCAGCCAAGAATCTAGCGGGCCCGGGGAGCTGTTTTTT	CASSQESSGPGELFF
TRBD2	15	TRBV5-1	TRBJ2-3	once	TGCGCCAGCAGCTTGTCGGGGGGGGCAGAGGATACGCAGTATTTT	CASSLSGGAEDTQYF
NA	15	TRBV28	TRBJ2-7	NA	TGTGCCAGCAGTTTATTGAGTAGGGACACCTACGAGCAGTACTTC	CASSLLSRDTYEQYF
TRBD1	16	TRBV15	TRBJ2-2	NA	TGTGCCACCAGCCGCAGGACAGGGACGAACACCGGGGAGCTGTTTTTT	CATSRRTGTNTGELFF
TRBD2	16	TRBV7-6	TRBJ2-1	NA	TGTGCCAGCAGCTTAGCGTCACTAGCGGTTGACAATGAGCAGTTCTTC	CASSLASLAVDNEQFF
NA	14	TRBV2	TRBJ2-3	NA	TGTGCCAGCAGTGAGGGAGGAGGTTTAAATACGCAGTATTTT	CASSEGGGLNTQYF
TRBD1	15	TRBV6-5	TRBJ2-3	NA	TGTGCCAGCAGAAACAGGGGAATTAGCACAGATACGCAGTATTTT	CASRNRGISTDTQYF
TRBD1	15	TRBV29-1	TRBJ2-3	NA	TGCAGCGTTGCGGGGACAGCAACTAGCACAGATACGCAGTATTTT	CSVAGTATSTDTQYF
TRBD2	18	TRBV7-6	TRBJ2-1	NA	TGTGCCAGCAGCTTATTCCCCCCAGCGGGACTTGATTACAATGAGCAGTTCTTC	CASSLFPPAGLDYNEQFF
TRBD1	13	TRBV7-2	TRBJ1-2	medium-sized	TGTGCCAGCAGCCTCGGGACAGACTATGGCTACACCTTC	CASSLGTDYGYTF
NA	13	TRBV7-9	TRBJ1-2	NA	TGTGCCAGCAGCCCAGCGGGGGGGTATGGCTACACCTTC	CASSPAGGYGYTF
NA	14	TRBV28	TRBJ2-7	NA	TGTGCCAGCAGTTTATCAACGGGCTCCTACGAGCAGTACTTC	CASSLSTGSYEQYF
TRBD1	16	TRBV27	TRBJ2-1	NA	TGTGCCAGCAGTTTATTAGGCAGGGGGCAAGGCGGTGAGCAGTTCTTC	CASSLLGRGQGGEQFF
NA	14	TRBV7-2	TRBJ1-1	NA	TGTGCCAGCAGCCCCCGACCGCCAGGGACTGAAGCTTTCTTT	CASSPRPPGTEAFF
TRBD1	12	TRBV2	TRBJ2-7	NA	TGTGCCAGCCGTATGAACCGACAGGGGGAGTACTTC	CASRMNRQGEYF
TRBD2	15	TRBV5-1	TRBJ2-1	NA	TGCGCCAGCAGCCACTCTAGCGGGGAATACAATGAGCAGTTCTTC	CASSHSSGEYNEQFF
TRBD1	14	TRBV29-1	TRBJ1-5	NA	TGCAGCGTTAGTGGGACAGGGGACGCTCAGCCCCAGCATTTT	CSVSGTGDAQPQHF
TRBD2	15	TRBV5-4	TRBJ2-5	NA	TGTGCCAGCAGCTTGTTAGCGGGAGGGGAAGAGACCCAGTACTTC	CASSLLAGGEETQYF
TRBD2	13	TRBV6-1	TRBJ2-7	NA	TGTGCCATCCGGACTAGCGGGAGCTCCGAGCAGTACTTC	CAIRTSGSSEQYF
TRBD2	16	TRBV27	TRBJ2-1	NA	TGTGCCAGCAGTTTGGTTTGGACTAGTCCCGTTGGTGAGCAGTTCTTC	CASSLVWTSPVGEQFF
NA	16	TRBV4-2	TRBJ1-1	NA	TGTGCCAGCAGCCAAGATCTCTTCACAGATTCGACTGAAGCTTTCTTT	CASSQDLFTDSTEAFF
NA	14	TRBV19	TRBJ2-7	once	TGTGCCACCAGGACCGGAGGGGCCGCCTACGAGCAGTACTTC	CATRTGGAAYEQYF
NA	15	TRBV14	TRBJ1-3	NA	TGTGCCAGCAGCCAAGTCCGTGGGCTCGGAAACACCATATATTTT	CASSQVRGLGNTIYF
NA	14	TRBV28	TRBJ1-5	NA	TGTGCCAGCTTAGGCGGGGCAGAGGATCAGCCCCAGCATTTT	CASLGGAEDQPQHF
NA	13	TRBV2	TRBJ2-1	NA	TGTGCCAGCAGTGTGGCAAGGGAGAATGAGCAGTTCTTC	CASSVARENEQFF
NA	12	TRBV11-2	TRBJ2-7	NA	TGTGCCAGCAGGACTAGGTCGGACGAGCAGTACTTC	CASRTRSDEQYF
TRBD2	19	TRBV29-1	TRBJ2-1	NA	TGCAGCGCTGCTCCCTATGGACTAGCGGGACACCTTTCCTACAATGAGCAGTTCTTC	CSAAPYGLAGHLSYNEQFF
TRBD1	18	TRBV11-2	TRBJ1-5	NA	TGTGCCAGCAGCTTAGGCCCGGGACAGGGTATGCGCAATCAGCCCCAGCATTTT	CASSLGPGQGMRNQPQHF
NA	14	TRBV5-4	TRBJ2-3	NA	TGTGCCAGCAGCCTCCGGACAGTCACAGATACGCAGTATTTT	CASSLRTVTDTQYF
NA	12	TRBV5-4	TRBJ1-5	once	TGTGCCAGCAGCTTTCAGAATCAGCCCCAGCATTTT	CASSFQNQPQHF
NA	14	TRBV21-1	TRBJ1-1	NA	TGTGCCAGCACCACGCCCGGGAAGAACACTGAAGCTTTCTTT	CASTTPGKNTEAFF
TRBD1	14	TRBV19	TRBJ1-5	NA	TGTGCCAGTAACGGACAGGCGGGGAATCAGCCCCAGCATTTT	CASNGQAGNQPQHF
NA	14	TRBV19	TRBJ1-2	NA	TGTGCCAGTAGTATTGAACAGGGAACGATAGGCTACACCTTC	CASSIEQGTIGYTF
TRBD2	14	TRBV7-8	TRBJ2-7	NA	TGTGCCAGCAGTACTAGCGTACGCTCCTACGAGCAGTACTTC	CASSTSVRSYEQYF
NA	14	TRBV4-2	TRBJ2-3	NA	TGTGCCAGCAGCCAGTTCTCTAGCACAGATACGCAGTATTTT	CASSQFSSTDTQYF
NA	15	TRBV28	TRBJ1-1	NA	TGTGCCAGCAGTCGTTGGGGAGGGGTCGAGGCTGAAGCTTTCTTT	CASSRWGGVEAEAFF
NA	15	TRBV28	TRBJ2-7	NA	TGTGCCAGCAGCCGAGACCGGGGACAACGAGGATCGCAGTACTTC	CASSRDRGQRGSQYF
TRBD2	14	TRBV7-9	TRBJ2-1	NA	TGTGCCAGCAGCCCATTAGCGGGAGTAGTTGAGCAGTTCTTC	CASSPLAGVVEQFF
NA	13	TRBV19	TRBJ2-7	NA	TGTGCCAGCACCCTGAGACAGATCTACGAGCAGTACTTC	CASTLRQIYEQYF
NA	17	TRBV4-1	TRBJ2-7	NA	TGCGCCAGCAGCCAAAAAATACCTCTGGACAGCTCCTACGAGCAGTACTTC	CASSQKIPLDSSYEQYF
NA	15	TRBV6-5	TRBJ1-1	once	TGTGCCAGCAGTTACTCAGCAGGGGTGAACACTGAAGCTTTCTTT	CASSYSAGVNTEAFF
TRBD2	16	TRBV7-9	TRBJ2-2	NA	TGTGCCAGCAGCTTAGCGCTAAGCGGGGGAACCGGGGAGCTGTTTTTT	CASSLALSGGTGELFF
NA	16	TRBV15	TRBJ2-3	NA	TGTGCCACCGGTGGCGCCGGGCCAGGGGCCGCAGATACGCAGTATTTT	CATGGAGPGAADTQYF
TRBD1	15	TRBV27	TRBJ2-2	NA	TGTGCCAGCTCCAATTTACGGACAGGCCCCGGGGAGCTGTTTTTT	CASSNLRTGPGELFF
TRBD2	15	TRBV19	TRBJ2-5	NA	TGTGCCAGTAGTATAGTGGGAGGGAATCAAGAGACCCAGTACTTC	CASSIVGGNQETQYF